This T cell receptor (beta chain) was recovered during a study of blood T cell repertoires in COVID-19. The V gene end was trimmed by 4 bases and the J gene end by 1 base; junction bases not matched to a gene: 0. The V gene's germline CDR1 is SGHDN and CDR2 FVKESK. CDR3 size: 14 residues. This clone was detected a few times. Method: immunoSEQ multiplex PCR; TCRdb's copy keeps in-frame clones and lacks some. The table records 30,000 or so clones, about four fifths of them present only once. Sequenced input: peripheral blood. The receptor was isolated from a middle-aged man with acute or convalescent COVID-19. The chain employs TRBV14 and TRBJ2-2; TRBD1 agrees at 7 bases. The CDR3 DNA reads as TGTGCCAGCAGCCGGGACAGGAACACCGGGGAGCTGTTTTTT. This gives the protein CASSRDRNTGELFF.